This record covers a single T cell receptor (beta chain). TCRdb analysed the RT-PCR reads with MiXCR anew, one entry per CDR3 protein. Of fewer than 800,000 distinct CDR3 sequences listed, around 14% were seen once; the top ten hold 3.6%. The germline V gene encodes CDR1 MNHNS and CDR2 SASEGT. The CDR3 length is 15 residues. V lost 8 bases and J lost 2, with 17 bases in between. The sequence derives from a female donor in good health, serving as a healthy control. The sample comprised memory CD4+ T cells from blood. The rearrangement uses TRBV6-1 and TRBJ2-3; the D gene could be TRBD1 or TRBD2 (5 bases each). CDR3 residues: CASAYGGSFTDTQYF. The CDR3 DNA sequence: TGTGCCAGCGCTTATGGGGGTAGCTTCACAGATACGCAGTATTTT.